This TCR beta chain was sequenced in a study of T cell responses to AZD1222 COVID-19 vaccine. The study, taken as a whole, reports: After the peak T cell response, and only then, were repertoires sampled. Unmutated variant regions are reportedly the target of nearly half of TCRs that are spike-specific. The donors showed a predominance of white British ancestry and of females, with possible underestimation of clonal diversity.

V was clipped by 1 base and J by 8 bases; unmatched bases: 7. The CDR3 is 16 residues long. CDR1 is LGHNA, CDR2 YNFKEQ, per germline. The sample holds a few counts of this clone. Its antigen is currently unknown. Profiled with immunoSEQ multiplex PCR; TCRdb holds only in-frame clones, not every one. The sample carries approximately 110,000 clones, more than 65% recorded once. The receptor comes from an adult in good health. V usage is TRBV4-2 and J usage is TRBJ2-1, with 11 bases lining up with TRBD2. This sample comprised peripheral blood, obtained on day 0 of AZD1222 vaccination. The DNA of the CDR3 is TGTGCCAGCAGCCAAGGTAGCGGGGGGGCCGGAGATGAGCAGTTCTTC. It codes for CASSQGSGGAGDEQFF.